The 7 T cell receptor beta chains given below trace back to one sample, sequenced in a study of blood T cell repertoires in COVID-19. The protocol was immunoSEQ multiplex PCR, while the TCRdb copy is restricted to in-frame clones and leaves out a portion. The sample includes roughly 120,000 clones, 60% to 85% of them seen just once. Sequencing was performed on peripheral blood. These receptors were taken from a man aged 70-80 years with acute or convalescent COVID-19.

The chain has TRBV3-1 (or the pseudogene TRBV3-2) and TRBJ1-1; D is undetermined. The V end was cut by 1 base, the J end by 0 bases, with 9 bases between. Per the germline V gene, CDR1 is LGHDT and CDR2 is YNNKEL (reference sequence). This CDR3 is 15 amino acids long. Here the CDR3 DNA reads TGTGCCAGCAGCCAAGCCGGGGTCATGAACACTGAAGCTTTCTTT. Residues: CASSQAGVMNTEAFF.

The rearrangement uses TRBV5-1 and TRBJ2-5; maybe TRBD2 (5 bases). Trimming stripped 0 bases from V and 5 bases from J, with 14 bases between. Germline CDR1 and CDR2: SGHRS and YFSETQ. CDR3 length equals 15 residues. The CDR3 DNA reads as TGCGCCAGCAGCTTGGGGGGTACTAGTTATGAGACCCAGTACTTC. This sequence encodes CASSLGGTSYETQYF.

The CDR3 nucleotides read TGTGCCAGCAGCTTCCCCGGGAGGAGAGAAGCTTTCTTT. Protein: CASSFPGRREAFF. This rearrangement joins TRBV6-2 or TRBV6-3 to TRBJ1-1; D not resolved. The CDR3 totals 13 residues. V shed 6 bases and J shed 8 bases, with 16 bases lying between them. CDR1 is MNHEY, CDR2 SVGEGT, per germline.

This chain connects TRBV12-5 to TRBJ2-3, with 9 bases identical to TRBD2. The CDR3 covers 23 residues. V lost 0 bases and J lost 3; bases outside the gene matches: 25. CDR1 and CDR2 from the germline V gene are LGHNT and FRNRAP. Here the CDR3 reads CASGLVNSGGLLHRRFRTDTQYF. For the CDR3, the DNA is TGTGCTAGTGGTTTGGTAAATAGCGGGGGACTGCTCCATAGACGGTTTAGGACAGATACGCAGTATTTT.

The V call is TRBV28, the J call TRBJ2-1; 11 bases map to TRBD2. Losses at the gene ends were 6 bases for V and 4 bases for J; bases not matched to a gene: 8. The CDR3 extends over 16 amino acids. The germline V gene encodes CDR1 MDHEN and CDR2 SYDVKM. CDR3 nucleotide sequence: TGTGCCAGCAGAACAATAGCGGGAGGGAATTACAATGAGCAGTTCTTC. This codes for CASRTIAGGNYNEQFF.

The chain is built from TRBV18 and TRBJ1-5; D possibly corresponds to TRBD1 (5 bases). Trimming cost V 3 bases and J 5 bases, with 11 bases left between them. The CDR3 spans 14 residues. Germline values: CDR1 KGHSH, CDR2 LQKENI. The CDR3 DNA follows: TGTGCCAGCTCACCGGTAGGGGCGGATCAGCCCCAGCATTTT. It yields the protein CASSPVGADQPQHF.

The CDR3 DNA reads as TGTGCCAGCTCACCCGACCAGGGTGGTAAATATGGCTACACCTTC. Residues: CASSPDQGGKYGYTF. This sequence joins TRBV18 and TRBJ1-2, with a weak D call TRBD1 (5 bases). The CDR3 has 15 residues. Germline assignment: CDR1 KGHSH and CDR2 LQKENI. V was shortened by 3 bases and J by 5 bases, with 16 bases between the two germline ends.